Listed below are T cell receptor beta chains from one sample, sequenced in a study of regulatory T cells in long-lasting Graves disease. One entry per CDR3 protein results from TCRdb running MiXCR on the multiplex PCR reads. The table has a few hundred thousand distinct CDR3 sequences, 20% to 25% seen once. This material consisted of peripheral blood mononuclear cells (PBMCs), taken when the disease was refractory, from a patient treated with antithyroid drugs. These receptors were obtained from a female donor with Graves disease. CDR3s include the opening cysteine and the closing phenylalanine or tryptophan. The order of the fields is V gene, CDR3 protein.

>TRBV19
CASTRAGGTGELFF
>TRBV7-8
CASSSGVGGPYEQYF
>TRBV6-2/TRBV6-3
CASSYSKVLAGPDSYEQYF
>TRBV30
CAWSVGGADQPQHF
>TRBV24-1
CATSDLRAPNGYTF
>TRBV12-3/TRBV12-4
CASSPSSSPGGRLYEQYF
>TRBV19
CASSRRTGGVIGNTIYF
>TRBV7-2
CASSARDRDHYGYTF
>TRBV29-1
CSVEQETDREQYF
>TRBV2
CASSRDRGRRETQYF
>TRBV10-3
CAISYDRRNSPLHF
>TRBV20-1
CSARLGAVSTGELFF
>TRBV20-1
CSAIQPGGTAYYQPQHF
>TRBV6-1
CASDQGEADGTSGIYEQYF
>TRBV5-1
CASSLGDRAAYNEQFF
>TRBV5-6
CASSPGGPRNAEAFF
>TRBV5-4
CASSLRSAGTDTQYF
>TRBV7-2
CASSYGQGREQYF
>TRBV18
CASSPAGGTNTGELFF
>TRBV2
CASSDQGGETQYF
>TRBV28
CASSLWREPEQYF
>TRBV5-1
CASSRIPTGGDYGYTF
>TRBV12-3/TRBV12-4
CASSSLGGENIQYF
>TRBV9
CASSVDSGRGRYEQYF
>TRBV19
CASSGRGRTEAFF
>TRBV18
CASSEPSQETQYF
>TRBV2
CASSSGTGVKPQHF
>TRBV30
CAWSVRVGSGYTF